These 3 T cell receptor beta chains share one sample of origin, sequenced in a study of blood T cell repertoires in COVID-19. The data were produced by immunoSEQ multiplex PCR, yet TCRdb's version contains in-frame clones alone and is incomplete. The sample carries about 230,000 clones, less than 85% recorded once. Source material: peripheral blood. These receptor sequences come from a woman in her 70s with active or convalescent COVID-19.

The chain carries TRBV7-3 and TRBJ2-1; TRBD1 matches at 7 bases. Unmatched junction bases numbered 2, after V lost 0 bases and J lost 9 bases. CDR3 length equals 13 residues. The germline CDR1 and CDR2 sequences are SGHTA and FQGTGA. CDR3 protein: CASSLTGGTEQFF. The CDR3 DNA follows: TGTGCCAGCAGCTTAACAGGGGGCACTGAGCAGTTCTTC.

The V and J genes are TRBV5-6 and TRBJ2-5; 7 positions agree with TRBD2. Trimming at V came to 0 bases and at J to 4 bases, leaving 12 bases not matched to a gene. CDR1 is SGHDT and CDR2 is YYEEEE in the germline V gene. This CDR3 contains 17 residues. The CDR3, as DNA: TGTGCCAGCAGCTTGGAGCCCACTACGGGGGAGGGAGAGACCCAGTACTTC. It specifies CASSLEPTTGEGETQYF.

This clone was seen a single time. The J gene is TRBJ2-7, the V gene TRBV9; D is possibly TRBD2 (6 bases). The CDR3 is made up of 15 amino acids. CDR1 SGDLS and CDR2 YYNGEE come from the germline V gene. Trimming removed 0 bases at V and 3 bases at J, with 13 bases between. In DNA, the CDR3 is TGTGCCAGCAGCGTAGTGCCGGACGGGAGCTACGAGCAGTACTTC. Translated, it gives CASSVVPDGSYEQYF.